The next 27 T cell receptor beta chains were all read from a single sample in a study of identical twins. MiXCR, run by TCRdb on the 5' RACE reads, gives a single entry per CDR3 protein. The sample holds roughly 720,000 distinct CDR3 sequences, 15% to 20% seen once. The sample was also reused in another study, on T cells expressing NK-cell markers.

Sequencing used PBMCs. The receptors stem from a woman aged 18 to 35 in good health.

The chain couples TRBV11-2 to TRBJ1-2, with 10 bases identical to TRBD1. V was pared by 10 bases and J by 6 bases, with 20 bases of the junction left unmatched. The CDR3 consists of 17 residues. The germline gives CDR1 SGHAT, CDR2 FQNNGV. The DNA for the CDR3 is TGTGCCAACTTGATTGGACAGGGGGAAAGGGGTGACGATGGCTACACCTTC. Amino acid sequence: CANLIGQGERGDDGYTF.

CDR3 loop: CASSLAYSQETQYF. The CDR3 coding sequence is TGTGCCAGCAGCTTAGCTTACTCACAAGAGACCCAGTACTTC. The chain recombines TRBV7-2 with TRBJ2-5; D ambiguous. Trimming left V 0 bases short and J 2 bases short, with 7 bases between. This CDR3 spans 14 amino acids. The germline CDR1 and CDR2 sequences are SGHTA and FQGNSA.

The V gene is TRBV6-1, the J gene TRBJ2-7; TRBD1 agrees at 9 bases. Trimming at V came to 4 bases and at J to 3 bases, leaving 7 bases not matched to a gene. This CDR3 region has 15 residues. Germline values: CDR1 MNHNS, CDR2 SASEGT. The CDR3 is CASSASTGGNYEQYF. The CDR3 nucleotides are TGTGCCAGCAGTGCCTCTACAGGGGGCAACTACGAGCAGTACTTC.

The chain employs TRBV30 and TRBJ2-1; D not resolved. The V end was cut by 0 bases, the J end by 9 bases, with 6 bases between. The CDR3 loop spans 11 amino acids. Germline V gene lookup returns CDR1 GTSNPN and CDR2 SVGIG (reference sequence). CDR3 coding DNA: TGTGCCTGGAGTGTATTAGGTGAGCAGTTCTTC. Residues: CAWSVLGEQFF.

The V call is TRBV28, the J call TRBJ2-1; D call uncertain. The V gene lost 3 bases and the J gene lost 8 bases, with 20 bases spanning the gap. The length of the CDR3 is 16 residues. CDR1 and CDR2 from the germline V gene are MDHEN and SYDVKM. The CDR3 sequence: CASSLATTLKSDEQFF. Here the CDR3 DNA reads TGTGCCAGCAGTTTGGCTACTACCCTGAAGTCGGATGAGCAGTTCTTC.

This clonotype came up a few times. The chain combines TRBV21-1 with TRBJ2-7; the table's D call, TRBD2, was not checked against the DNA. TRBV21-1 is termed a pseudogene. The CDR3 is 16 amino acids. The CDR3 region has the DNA TGTGCCAGCAGCAAAGTCGTGACTAGCGGGTCCTACGAGCAGTACTTC. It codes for CASSKVVTSGSYEQYF.

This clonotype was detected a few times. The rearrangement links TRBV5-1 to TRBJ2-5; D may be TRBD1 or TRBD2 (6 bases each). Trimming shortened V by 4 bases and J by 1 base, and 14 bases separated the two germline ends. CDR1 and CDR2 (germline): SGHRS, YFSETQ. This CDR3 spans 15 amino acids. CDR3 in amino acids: CASSNGGGGQETQYF. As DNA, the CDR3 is TGCGCCAGCAGCAACGGTGGAGGGGGCCAAGAGACCCAGTACTTC.

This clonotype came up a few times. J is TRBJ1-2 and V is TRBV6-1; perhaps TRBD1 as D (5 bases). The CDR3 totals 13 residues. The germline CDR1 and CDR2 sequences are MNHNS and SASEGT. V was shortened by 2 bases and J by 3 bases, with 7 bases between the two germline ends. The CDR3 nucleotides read TGTGCCAGCAGTGAACTAGGGGACTATGGCTACACCTTC. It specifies CASSELGDYGYTF.

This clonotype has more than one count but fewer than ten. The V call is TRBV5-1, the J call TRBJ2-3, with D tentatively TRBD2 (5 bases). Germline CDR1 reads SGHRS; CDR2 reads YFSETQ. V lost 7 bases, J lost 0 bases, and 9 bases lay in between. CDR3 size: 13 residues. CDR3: CASAGQSTDTQYF. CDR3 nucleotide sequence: TGCGCCAGCGCGGGCCAGAGCACAGATACGCAGTATTTT.

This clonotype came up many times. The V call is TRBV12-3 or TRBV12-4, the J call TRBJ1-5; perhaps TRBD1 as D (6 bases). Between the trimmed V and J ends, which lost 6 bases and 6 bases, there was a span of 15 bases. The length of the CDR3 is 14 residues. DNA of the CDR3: TGTGCCAGCAGCCCAACAGGGTTGGGTCAGCCCCAGCATTTT. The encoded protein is CASSPTGLGQPQHF.

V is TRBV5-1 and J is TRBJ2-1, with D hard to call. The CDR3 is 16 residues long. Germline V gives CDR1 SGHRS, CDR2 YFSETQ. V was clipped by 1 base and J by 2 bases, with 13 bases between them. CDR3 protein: CASSLSFLPPYNEQFF. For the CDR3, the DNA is TGCGCCAGCAGCTTGAGTTTCCTCCCACCCTACAATGAGCAGTTCTTC.

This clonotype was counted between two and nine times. CDR3 in DNA: TGTGCCAGCAGCCAAGATCTCGGTCTTTCCTACGAGCAGTACTTC. It translates to CASSQDLGLSYEQYF. The gene calls are TRBV4-2 and TRBJ2-7; D unresolved. In germline, CDR1 is LGHNA, CDR2 YNFKEQ. The germline V and J ends were trimmed by 0 bases and 1 base, with 10 bases remaining between them. CDR3 length: 15 residues.

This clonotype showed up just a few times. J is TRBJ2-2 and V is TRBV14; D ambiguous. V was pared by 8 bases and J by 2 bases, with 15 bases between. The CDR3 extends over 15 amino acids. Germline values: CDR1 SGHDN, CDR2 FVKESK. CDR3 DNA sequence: TGTGCCAGCCCTACTCGGAGCAGAAACACCGGGGAGCTGTTTTTT. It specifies CASPTRSRNTGELFF.

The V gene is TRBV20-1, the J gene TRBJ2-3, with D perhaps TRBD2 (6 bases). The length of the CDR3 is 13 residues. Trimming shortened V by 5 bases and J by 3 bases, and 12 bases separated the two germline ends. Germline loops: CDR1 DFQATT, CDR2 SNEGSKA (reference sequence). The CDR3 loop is CSAEERVTDTQYF. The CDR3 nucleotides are TGCAGTGCTGAGGAGCGGGTAACAGATACGCAGTATTTT.

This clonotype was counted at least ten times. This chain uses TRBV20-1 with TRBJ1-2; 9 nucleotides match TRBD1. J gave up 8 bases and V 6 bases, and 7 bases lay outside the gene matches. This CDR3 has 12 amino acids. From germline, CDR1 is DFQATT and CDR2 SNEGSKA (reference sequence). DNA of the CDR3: TGCAGTGCCGGAACAGGGGGCAGGGGCTACACCTTC. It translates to CSAGTGGRGYTF.

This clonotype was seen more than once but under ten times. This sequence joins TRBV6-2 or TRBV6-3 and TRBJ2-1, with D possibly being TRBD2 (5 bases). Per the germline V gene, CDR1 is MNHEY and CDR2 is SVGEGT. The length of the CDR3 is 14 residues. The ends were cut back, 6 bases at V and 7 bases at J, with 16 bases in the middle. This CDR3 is CASRVSFRGNEQFF. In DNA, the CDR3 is TGTGCCAGCAGGGTGAGCTTTAGAGGGAATGAGCAGTTCTTC.

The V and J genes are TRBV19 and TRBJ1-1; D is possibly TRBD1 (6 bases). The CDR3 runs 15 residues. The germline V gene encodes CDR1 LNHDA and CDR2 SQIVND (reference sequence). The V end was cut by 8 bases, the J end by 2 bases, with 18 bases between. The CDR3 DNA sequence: TGTGCCAGTTCCGCGGGACATACGATCAACACTGAAGCTTTCTTT. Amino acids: CASSAGHTINTEAFF.

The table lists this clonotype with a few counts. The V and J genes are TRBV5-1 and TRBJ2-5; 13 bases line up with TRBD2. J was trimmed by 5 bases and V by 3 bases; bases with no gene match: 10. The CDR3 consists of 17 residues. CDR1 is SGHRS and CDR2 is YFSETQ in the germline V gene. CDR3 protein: CASSYQLGTSGEETQYF. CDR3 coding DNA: TGCGCCAGCAGCTATCAACTCGGGACTAGCGGGGAGGAGACCCAGTACTTC.

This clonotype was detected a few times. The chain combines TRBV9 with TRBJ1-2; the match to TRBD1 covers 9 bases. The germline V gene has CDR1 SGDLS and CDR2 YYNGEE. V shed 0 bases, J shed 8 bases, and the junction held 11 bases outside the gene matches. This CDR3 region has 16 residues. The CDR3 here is CASSVDAGWDREGYTF. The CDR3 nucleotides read TGTGCCAGCAGCGTAGACGCTGGGTGGGACAGGGAGGGCTACACCTTC.

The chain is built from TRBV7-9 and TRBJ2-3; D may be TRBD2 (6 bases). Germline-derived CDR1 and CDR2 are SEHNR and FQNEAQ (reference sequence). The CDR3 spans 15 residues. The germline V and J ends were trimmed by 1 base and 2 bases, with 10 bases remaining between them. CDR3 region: CASSLGLATTDTQYF. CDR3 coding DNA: TGTGCCAGCAGCTTAGGCCTAGCGACCACAGATACGCAGTATTTT.

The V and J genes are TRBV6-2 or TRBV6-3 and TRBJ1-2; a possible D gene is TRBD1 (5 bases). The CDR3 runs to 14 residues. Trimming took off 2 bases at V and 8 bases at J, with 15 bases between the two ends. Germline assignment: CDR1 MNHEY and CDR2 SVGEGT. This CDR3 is CASSYGGSGPGYTF. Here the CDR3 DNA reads TGTGCCAGCAGTTACGGGGGTTCAGGGCCCGGCTACACCTTC.

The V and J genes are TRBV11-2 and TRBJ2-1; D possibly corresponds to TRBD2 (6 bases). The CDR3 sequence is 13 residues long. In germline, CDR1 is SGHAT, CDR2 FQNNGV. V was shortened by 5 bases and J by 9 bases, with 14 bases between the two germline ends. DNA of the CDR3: TGTGCCAGCAGCCGCGGCGGGGCCAGTGAGCAGTTCTTC. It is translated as CASSRGGASEQFF.

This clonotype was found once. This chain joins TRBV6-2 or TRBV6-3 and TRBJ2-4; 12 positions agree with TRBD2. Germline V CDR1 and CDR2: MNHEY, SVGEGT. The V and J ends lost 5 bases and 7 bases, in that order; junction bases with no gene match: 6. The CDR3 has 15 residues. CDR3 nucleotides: TGTGCCAGCAGTCGACCCGGGACTAGCGGGAACATTCAGTACTTC. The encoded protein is CASSRPGTSGNIQYF.

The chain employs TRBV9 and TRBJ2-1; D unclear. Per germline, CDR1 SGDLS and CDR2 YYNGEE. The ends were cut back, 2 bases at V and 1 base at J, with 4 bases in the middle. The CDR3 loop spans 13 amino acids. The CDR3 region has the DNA TGTGCCAGCAGCGTGGAGTCCTACAATGAGCAGTTCTTC. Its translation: CASSVESYNEQFF.

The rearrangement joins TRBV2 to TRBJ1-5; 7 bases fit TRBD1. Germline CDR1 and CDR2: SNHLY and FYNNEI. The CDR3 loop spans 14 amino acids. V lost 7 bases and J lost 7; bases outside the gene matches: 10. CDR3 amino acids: CASTLQQGNQPQHF. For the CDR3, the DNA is TGTGCCAGCACCCTCCAACAGGGGAACCAGCCCCAGCATTTT.

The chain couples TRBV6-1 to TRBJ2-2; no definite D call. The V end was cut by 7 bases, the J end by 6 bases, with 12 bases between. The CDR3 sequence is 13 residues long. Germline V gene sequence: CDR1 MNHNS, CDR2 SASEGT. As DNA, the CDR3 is TGTGCCAGCACTCCCAGCTATTCCGGGGAGCTGTTTTTT. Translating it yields CASTPSYSGELFF.

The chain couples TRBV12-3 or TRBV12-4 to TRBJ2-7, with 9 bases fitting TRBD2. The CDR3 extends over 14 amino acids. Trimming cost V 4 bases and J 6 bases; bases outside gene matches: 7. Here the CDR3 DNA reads TGTGCCAGCAGTTCCGGCGTTAGCGGGGGCGAGCAGTACTTC. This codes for CASSSGVSGGEQYF.